Listed below are T cell receptor beta chains from one sample, sequenced in a study of T cells expressing NK-cell markers. TCRdb re-called the 5' RACE reads and gives one entry per CDR3 protein, without DNA. The sample data list roughly 120,000 distinct CDR3 sequences. The source material was blood T cells: a sorted CD56 or NKG2C T cell subset, CD4+ or CD8+ T cells, or bulk PBMC T cells (not recorded which). The receptors here all came from a woman between 18 and 70 years old in good health. Each CDR3 is given with its conserved first and last residue.

j_gene | v_gene | CDR3aa
TRBJ2-7 | TRBV20-1 | CSIGTGERLAGPYEQYF
TRBJ2-1 | TRBV20-1 | CSASLAGAGEQFF
TRBJ2-5 | TRBV30 | CAWRGRDYETQYF
TRBJ1-1 | TRBV7-2 | CASSTWGGLNTEAFF
TRBJ2-5 | TRBV12-3/TRBV12-4 | CASSSHSGGETQYF
TRBJ2-7 | TRBV6-1 | CASTGQGSYEQYF
TRBJ2-3 | TRBV15 | CATSRTSSAADTQYF
TRBJ2-1 | TRBV27 | CATTGPGDNEQFF
TRBJ2-1 | TRBV9 | CASSSRGALGVNEQFF
TRBJ2-7 | TRBV4-2 | CASSQDPPGAYEQYF
TRBJ2-7 | TRBV20-1 | CSARTGVASYEQYF
TRBJ2-7 | TRBV14 | CASSHMTGIDEQYF
TRBJ2-1 | TRBV3-1 | CASSVGTVSGDEQFF
TRBJ1-5 | TRBV19 | CASSIPGSNQPQHF
TRBJ2-7 | TRBV29-1 | CSVIGALSYEQYF
TRBJ2-5 | TRBV7-3 | CASSQRGNQETQYF
TRBJ2-1 | TRBV7-6 | CASSSPGGTPSYNEQFF
TRBJ1-2 | TRBV12-3/TRBV12-4 | CASSRGQGGHYGYTF
TRBJ1-1 | TRBV7-2 | CASNPGPEAMNTEAFF
TRBJ2-2 | TRBV12-3/TRBV12-4 | CASSTPGTGVPLDDTGELFF
TRBJ2-6 | TRBV29-1 | CSVEQGSGANVLTF
TRBJ2-7 | TRBV11-1 | CASSARDQSSYEQYF
TRBJ2-3 | TRBV5-1 | CASSWSPVGGTSTDTQYF
TRBJ2-1 | TRBV19 | CASSIGLNSYNEQFF
TRBJ2-3 | TRBV6-6 | CASRETGPDTQYF
TRBJ1-1 | TRBV7-2 | CASRTRYKAFF
TRBJ2-2 | TRBV7-9 | CASSPTGMIGELFF
TRBJ2-1 | TRBV5-1 | CASSLGGGSYEQFF
TRBJ2-2 | TRBV3-1 | CASSQEIETNTGELFF
TRBJ2-7 | TRBV25-1 | CASSAGIPYEQYF
TRBJ2-7 | TRBV12-3/TRBV12-4 | CASSQRTSGRYEQYF
TRBJ2-1 | TRBV11-2 | CASSLYRAGDEQFF
TRBJ2-1 | TRBV24-1 | CATSDATLMDEQFF
TRBJ2-1 | TRBV20-1 | CSARDELAGFLRTYNEQFF
TRBJ2-3 | TRBV5-1 | CASSWTGGTDTQYF
TRBJ1-1 | TRBV19 | CASTKRGGGNTEAFF
TRBJ2-6 | TRBV30 | CAWMTASGANVLTF
TRBJ1-1 | TRBV29-1 | CSAPGQLNTEAFF
TRBJ2-1 | TRBV19 | CASSASLRDRVDNEQFF